Listed here are 7 T cell receptor beta chains from one sample, sequenced in a study of cytomegalovirus exposure and HLA in healthy donors. Assay: immunoSEQ multiplex PCR; the TCRdb copy retains only in-frame clones and omits some. The table records 150,000 or so clones, approximately 86% of them present only once. The sample comprised PBMCs. These receptors all stem from a young man in good health and CMV-seropositive.

This clone appeared once. The chain links TRBV2 to TRBJ1-2; D perhaps matches TRBD1 (5 bases). The germline V gene encodes CDR1 SNHLY and CDR2 FYNNEI. The germline V and J ends were trimmed by 7 bases and 8 bases, with 23 bases remaining between them. This CDR3 comprises 15 residues. The CDR3 is CASKIQSRDLRGYTF. The CDR3 coding sequence is TGTGCCAGCAAGATTCAGAGCAGGGATCTTCGGGGCTACACCTTC.

The chain employs TRBV7-3 and TRBJ1-1; 8 positions agree with TRBD1. The V gene's germline CDR1 is SGHTA and CDR2 FQGTGA. The CDR3 covers 15 residues. V lost 1 base, J lost 6 bases, and 7 bases stayed unmatched. The CDR3, as DNA: TGTGCCAGCAGCTTAAATGGGCAGGGGGCAGCTGAAGCTTTCTTT. Amino acid sequence: CASSLNGQGAAEAFF.

The chain carries TRBV4-1 and TRBJ1-5; 9 bases fit TRBD1. After removal of 2 bases from V and 4 bases from J, the junction contained 3 bases not matched to a gene. Germline CDR1 and CDR2: MGHRA and YSYEKL. CDR3 size: 15 residues. DNA of the CDR3: TGCGCCAGCAGCCAACAGACAGGGGGGAATCAGCCCCAGCATTTT. Protein: CASSQQTGGNQPQHF.

The rearrangement uses TRBV10-3 and TRBJ2-7, with 9 positions matching TRBD1. The CDR3 loop spans 15 amino acids. Germline CDR1 ENHRY, CDR2 SYGVKD. V dropped 3 bases and J dropped 0; count of bases not matched to a gene: 3. The CDR3 DNA follows: TGTGCCATCAGTGACGGACAGGGGAGCTCCTACGAGCAGTACTTC. Encoded protein: CAISDGQGSSYEQYF.

The chain carries TRBV7-9 and TRBJ1-4; unclear D gene. Deletions cut 5 bases from V and 5 bases from J, with 12 bases between. Germline values: CDR1 SEHNR, CDR2 FQNEAQ (reference sequence). This CDR3 has 14 residues. The CDR3 coding sequence is TGTGCCAGCAGCCCACCCGGCGGCAATGAAAAACTGTTTTTT. It codes for CASSPPGGNEKLFF.

The genes are TRBV4-2 and TRBJ1-4; the match to TRBD1 covers 10 bases. With 6 bases clipped from V and 6 bases from J, the junction kept 10 bases outside the gene matches. Germline lookup yields CDR1 LGHNA and CDR2 YNFKEQ. The CDR3 contains 16 residues. CDR3 coding DNA: TGTGCCAGCAGTCTACAAGTGGGGACAGGGGATGAAAAACTGTTTTTT. Translated: CASSLQVGTGDEKLFF.

The V call is TRBV10-3, the J call TRBJ2-2; a weak D match, TRBD1 (5 bases). The ends were cut back, 6 bases at V and 7 bases at J, with 9 bases in the middle. The CDR3 covers 12 residues. Germline V gene sequence: CDR1 ENHRY, CDR2 SYGVKD. CDR3 amino acids: CAISEGDGELFF. The CDR3, as DNA: TGTGCCATCAGCGAAGGGGACGGGGAGCTGTTTTTT.